Given below is one T cell receptor (beta chain) in context. This record comes from a study of blood T cell repertoires in COVID-19. Study-wide context: Material from acute and convalescent COVID-19 was sourced from the United States, Italy and Spain. PBMCs, B-cell-depleted T cells, or T cells provided the cDNA or gDNA that made up the material.

V was shortened by 6 bases and J by 2 bases, with 5 bases between the two germline ends. Germline V gene data show CDR1 as MDHEN and CDR2 as SYDVKM. This CDR3 region has 11 residues. In the authors' workflow: Amplification of reference gene primers was used by the study to estimate nucleated cell counts. Using immunoSEQ multiplex PCR, the repertoire was profiled, and TCRdb retains in-frame clones only, with some absent. D and trimming come from the DNA, and the V and J calls and clone size come from that table. The data contain 80,000 to 100,000 clones, about 80% of them seen just once; the ten biggest clones take up around a quarter.

This clonotype was sampled from a man in his 70s with acute or convalescent COVID-19. This chain links TRBV28 with TRBJ2-7; maybe TRBD2 (5 bases). What was sequenced was peripheral blood. The DNA for the CDR3 is TGTGCCAGCAGGGGAGCCTACGAGCAGTACTTC. Translation gives CASRGAYEQYF.